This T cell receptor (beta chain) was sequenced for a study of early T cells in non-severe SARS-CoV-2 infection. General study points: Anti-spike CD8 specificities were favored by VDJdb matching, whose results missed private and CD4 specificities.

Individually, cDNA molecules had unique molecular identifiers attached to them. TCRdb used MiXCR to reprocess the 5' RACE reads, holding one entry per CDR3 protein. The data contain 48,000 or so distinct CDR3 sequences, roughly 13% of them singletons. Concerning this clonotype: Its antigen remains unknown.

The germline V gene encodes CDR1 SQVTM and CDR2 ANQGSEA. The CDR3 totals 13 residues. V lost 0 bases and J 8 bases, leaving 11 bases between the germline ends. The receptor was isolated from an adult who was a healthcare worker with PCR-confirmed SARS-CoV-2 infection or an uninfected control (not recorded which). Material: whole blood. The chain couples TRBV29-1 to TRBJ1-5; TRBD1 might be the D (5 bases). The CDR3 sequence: CSVEDHWGKPQHF. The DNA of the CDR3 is TGCAGCGTTGAAGATCACTGGGGGAAGCCCCAGCATTTT.